The 13 T cell receptor beta chains listed next were all sequenced from one sample in a study of blood T cell repertoires in COVID-19. Sequenced by immunoSEQ multiplex PCR; TCRdb stores in-frame clones only, minus some. The table lists about 300,000 clones, around 86% of them singletons. Sequencing was performed on PBMCs or T cells enriched from blood (not recorded which). The receptors derive from a woman under 30 who had recovered from COVID-19.

This chain uses TRBV30 with TRBJ1-1; D is unclear. V lost 3 bases and J lost 3, with 17 bases in between. Looked up from germline, CDR1 is GTSNPN and CDR2 is SVGIG (reference sequence). CDR3 length equals 15 residues. The CDR3 protein is CAWRNKGLSDTEAFF. In nucleotides, the CDR3 is TGTGCCTGGAGGAATAAAGGACTTTCGGACACTGAAGCTTTCTTT.

The J gene is TRBJ2-3, the V gene TRBV27, with no clear D. The V end was cut by 4 bases, the J end by 0 bases, with 8 bases between. CDR1 is MNHEY, CDR2 SMNVEV, per germline (reference sequence). This CDR3 has 14 residues. The CDR3 here is CASSSETSTDTQYF. For the CDR3, the DNA is TGTGCCAGCAGTTCAGAAACCAGCACAGATACGCAGTATTTT.

The chain couples TRBV27 to TRBJ1-6; D possibly corresponds to TRBD1 (5 bases). Looked up from germline, CDR1 is MNHEY and CDR2 is SMNVEV (reference sequence). The CDR3 covers 17 residues. With 2 bases removed from V and 4 bases from J, the gap between germline ends came to 15 bases. CDR3 sequence (DNA): TGTGCCAGCAGTTTAAAACAGGATTCCCTTTATAATTCACCCCTCCACTTT. Translating gives CASSLKQDSLYNSPLHF.

As to this clone: The sample has other DNA sequences that encode this CDR3 too. The chain has TRBV5-1 and TRBJ1-1, with D possibly TRBD1 on 6 matching bases. The germline V gene encodes CDR1 SGHRS and CDR2 YFSETQ. The CDR3 length is 15 residues. Trimming pared 4 bases from V and 0 bases from J, leaving 13 bases between. The CDR3 DNA follows: TGCGCCAGCAGCCCCAGGACAGCTCTGAACACTGAAGCTTTCTTT. Protein: CASSPRTALNTEAFF.

The rearrangement links TRBV20-1 to TRBJ2-7, with D possibly being TRBD1 (7 bases). Germline V CDR1 and CDR2: DFQATT, SNEGSKA (reference sequence). There are 13 residues in the CDR3. The germline V and J ends were trimmed by 3 bases and 6 bases, with 15 bases remaining between them. The CDR3 is CSASRQGGSEQYF. The CDR3 DNA is TGCAGTGCTAGTCGACAGGGAGGAAGCGAGCAGTACTTC.

The genes are TRBV7-7 and TRBJ2-3; a weak D match, TRBD1 (5 bases). The germline V gene has CDR1 SSHAT and CDR2 FNYEAQ (reference sequence). CDR3 length: 12 amino acids. CDR3 sequence (DNA): TGTGCTAGGGGAATGGGCACAGATACGCAGTATTTT. It specifies CARGMGTDTQYF.

The rearrangement joins TRBV12-3 or TRBV12-4 to TRBJ2-7; maybe TRBD1 (6 bases). V shed 6 bases and J shed 0 bases, with 9 bases lying between them. The length of the CDR3 is 13 residues. The CDR3 sequence: CASSTTGSYEQYF. The CDR3 DNA is TGTGCCAGCAGCACGACAGGCTCCTACGAGCAGTACTTC.

This rearrangement joins TRBV2 to TRBJ2-7; the match to TRBD2 covers 9 bases. From germline, CDR1 is SNHLY and CDR2 FYNNEI. This CDR3 spans 17 amino acids. The V and J ends lost 8 bases and 1 base, in that order; junction bases with no gene match: 15. The CDR3 reads CASAGLASREVSYEQYF. The CDR3 nucleotides read TGTGCCAGCGCGGGACTAGCAAGTCGGGAGGTGTCCTACGAGCAGTACTTC.

The table lists this clone with a count of one. The DNA is omitted, as the CDR3 cannot be located on it reliably, and the CDR3 follows TCRdb's listing. The chain carries TRBV12-5 and TRBJ1-5. Counting both end residues, the CDR3 totals 16 amino acids. Germline CDR1 is LGHNT and CDR2 is FRNRAP. The CDR3 region is CASGLGTGEGNQPQHF.

The chain couples TRBV9 to TRBJ1-1; no clear D. V was clipped by 4 bases and J by 10 bases, with 11 bases between them. The V gene's germline CDR1 is SGDLS and CDR2 YYNGEE. The CDR3 loop spans 11 amino acids. CDR3 protein: CASSSEFGAFF. CDR3 bases: TGTGCCAGCAGCTCCGAGTTTGGAGCTTTCTTT.

The chain employs TRBV11-2 and TRBJ2-7; maybe TRBD1 (6 bases). The CDR3 loop spans 15 amino acids. Germline V gene lookup returns CDR1 SGHAT and CDR2 FQNNGV. V was clipped by 2 bases and J by 0 bases, with 11 bases between them. The CDR3 DNA sequence: TGTGCCAGCAGCTTACTCACAGGGCCCTCCTACGAGCAGTACTTC. Translation gives CASSLLTGPSYEQYF. Complete variable domain (other parts from reference TRBV11-2 and TRBJ2-7): EAGVAQSPRYKIIEKRQSVAFWCNPISGHATLYWYQQILGQGPKLLIQFQNNGVVDDSQLPKDRFSAERLKGVDSTLKIQPAKLEDSAVYLCASSLLTGPSYEQYFGPGTRLTVT.

The gene calls are TRBV24-1 and TRBJ2-2, with 13 nucleotides matching TRBD2. The CDR3 has 17 residues. With 3 bases clipped from V and 6 bases from J, the junction kept 6 bases outside the gene matches. Germline V lookup: CDR1 KGHDR, CDR2 SFDVKD. This chain's CDR3 is CATSDKTSGRAAGELFF. DNA of the CDR3: TGTGCCACCAGTGATAAAACTAGCGGGAGGGCGGCCGGGGAGCTGTTTTTT.

The chain carries TRBV4-1 and TRBJ1-1, with D hard to call. The V end was cut by 2 bases, the J end by 2 bases, with 12 bases between. CDR3 length: 15 amino acids. Germline lookup yields CDR1 MGHRA and CDR2 YSYEKL. CDR3 residues: CASSQHNLQNTEAFF. The CDR3 DNA reads TGCGCCAGCAGCCAACACAACCTTCAAAACACTGAAGCTTTCTTT.